The 15 T cell receptor beta chains below all came from one sample that was sequenced in a study of shared clonotypes between healthy human individuals. CD45RO-negative cells were positively selected for CCR7, leaving out terminally differentiated effector memory CD45RA+ cells. Using immunoSEQ multiplex PCR, the repertoire was profiled, and TCRdb retains in-frame clones only, with some absent. The sample lists roughly 2 million clones, less than 95% occurring once. Material for sequencing was naive CD8+ T cells sorted from blood. Every receptor here comes from a man between 18 and 35 years old in good health.

The rearrangement uses TRBV27 and TRBJ1-1; maybe TRBD1 (5 bases). Per the germline V gene, CDR1 is MNHEY and CDR2 is SMNVEV (reference sequence). The ends were cut back, 5 bases at V and 4 bases at J, with 11 bases in the middle. The CDR3 sequence is 13 residues long. The chain's CDR3 is CASSPFGTTEAFF. Written as DNA, the CDR3 is TGTGCCAGCAGTCCTTTTGGGACCACTGAAGCTTTCTTT.

This clone has a single count. The V gene is TRBV9, the J gene TRBJ1-1; a possible D gene is TRBD1 (6 bases). The V end was cut by 0 bases, the J end by 3 bases, with 18 bases between. CDR1 is SGDLS, CDR2 YYNGEE, per germline. This CDR3 spans 17 amino acids. The CDR3 is CASSVGDTSYRDTEAFF. The CDR3 nucleotides are TGTGCCAGCAGCGTAGGGGACACATCATATAGGGACACTGAAGCTTTCTTT.

This sequence joins TRBV30 and TRBJ1-5; D is perhaps TRBD1 (6 bases). The germline gives CDR1 GTSNPN, CDR2 SVGIG (reference sequence). This CDR3 is 13 amino acids long. V gave up 4 bases and J gave up 5 bases, with 12 bases separating them. The CDR3 loop is CAWTPGGHQPQHF. For the CDR3, the DNA is TGTGCCTGGACCCCGGGGGGCCATCAGCCCCAGCATTTT.

The J gene is TRBJ2-7, the V gene TRBV4-1; 9 nucleotides agree with TRBD1. V was pared by 5 bases and J by 5 bases, with 13 bases of the junction left unmatched. Germline V CDR1 and CDR2: MGHRA, YSYEKL. CDR3 length: 16 amino acids. This CDR3 reads CASSKNGDREGHEQYF. CDR3 nucleotides: TGCGCCAGCAGCAAAAATGGGGACAGGGAAGGACACGAGCAGTACTTC.

The CDR3 bases are TGTGCCAGCAGCTCCCGACGGAGCTACGAGCAGTACTTC. It translates to CASSSRRSYEQYF. This sequence joins TRBV7-9 and TRBJ2-7; D is unresolved. There are 13 residues in the CDR3. V was trimmed by 4 bases and J by 3 bases, leaving 10 bases between them. Germline-derived CDR1 and CDR2 are SEHNR and FQNEAQ (reference sequence). The full variable domain, its missing parts supplied by reference TRBV7-9 and TRBJ2-7, is DTGVSQNPRHKITKRGQNVTFRCDPISEHNRLYWYRQTLGQGPEFLTYFQNEAQLEKSRLLSDRFSAERPKGSFSTLEIQRTEQGDSAMYLCASSSRRSYEQYFGPGTRLTVT.

This chain links TRBV19 with TRBJ1-2; 8 nucleotides agree with TRBD1. The CDR3 is 13 amino acids. V was clipped by 9 bases and J by 6 bases; unmatched bases: 9. Germline CDR1 is LNHDA and CDR2 is SQIVND (reference sequence). The CDR3 DNA is TGTGCCAGCGCCCCGGGACAGGCCAATGGCTACACCTTC. It encodes CASAPGQANGYTF.

A single count supports this clone. The chain uses TRBV27 and TRBJ1-6; TRBD1 matches at 8 bases. This CDR3 is built from 14 residues. J gave up 9 bases and V 3 bases, and 4 bases lay outside the gene matches. CDR1 is MNHEY, CDR2 SMNVEV, per germline (reference sequence). The CDR3 sequence is CASSFQGAVSPLHF. The CDR3 nucleotides read TGTGCCAGCAGTTTTCAGGGGGCGGTTTCACCCCTCCACTTT.

V gene TRBV18 combines with J gene TRBJ1-4, with 8 bases lining up with TRBD1. V shed 4 bases and J 8 bases; nucleotides not matched to a gene: 3. The CDR3 totals 13 residues. CDR1 is KGHSH and CDR2 is LQKENI in the germline V gene. The CDR3 bases are TGTGCCAGCTCACGACAGGGGAACGAAAAACTGTTTTTT. Amino acid sequence: CASSRQGNEKLFF.

For the CDR3, the DNA is TGTGCCATCAGTGAGGGCAGGGGGCGGCATGAGCAGTACTTC. It translates to CAISEGRGRHEQYF. The chain joins TRBV10-3 to TRBJ2-7; 8 bases are a match to TRBD1. J lost 7 bases, V lost 2 bases, and 7 bases had no gene match. The CDR3 loop spans 14 amino acids. Looked up from germline, CDR1 is ENHRY and CDR2 is SYGVKD.

The chain joins TRBV10-2 to TRBJ2-3; the D gene is possibly TRBD2 (6 bases). The germline CDR1 and CDR2 sequences are WSHSY and SAAADI. V lost 2 bases to trimming and J lost 5 bases, with 11 bases between them. This CDR3 has 14 amino acids. The CDR3 sequence is CASSEAGGGDTQYF. The DNA for the CDR3 is TGCGCCAGCAGTGAGGCTGGGGGAGGAGATACGCAGTATTTT.

V gene TRBV27 combines with J gene TRBJ2-2; no firm D call. The V end lost 5 bases, the J end lost 0 bases, and 16 bases lay between the germline ends. The CDR3 sequence is 17 residues long. Looked up from germline, CDR1 is MNHEY and CDR2 is SMNVEV (reference sequence). CDR3 amino acids: CASSPPPSDANTGELFF. CDR3 DNA sequence: TGTGCCAGCAGTCCCCCGCCCTCGGACGCGAACACCGGGGAGCTGTTTTTT.

V gene TRBV6-5 combines with J gene TRBJ2-1; D call uncertain. The germline V and J ends were trimmed by 6 bases and 5 bases, with 11 bases remaining between them. Germline CDR1 MNHEY, CDR2 SVGAGI. The CDR3 length is 13 residues. In nucleotides, the CDR3 is TGTGCCAGCAGCCCCGCTCAAGACAATGAGCAGTTCTTC. Translation gives CASSPAQDNEQFF.

The chain links TRBV7-9 to TRBJ1-6, with D possibly matching TRBD1 (5 bases). Per germline, CDR1 SEHNR and CDR2 FQNEAQ (reference sequence). CDR3 length equals 15 residues. Trimming cost V 4 bases and J 10 bases, with 17 bases left between them. The CDR3 sequence: CASSSSTDFGSPLHF. The DNA for the CDR3 is TGTGCCAGCAGCTCTTCGACAGATTTTGGGTCACCCCTCCACTTT.

To note about this clone: Other DNA sequences in the same sample also yield this CDR3. The chain employs TRBV7-9 and TRBJ2-3; no definite D call. Germline values: CDR1 SEHNR, CDR2 FQNEAQ (reference sequence). The ends were cut back, 2 bases at V and 6 bases at J, with 9 bases in the middle. This CDR3 is built from 13 residues. In DNA, the CDR3 is TGTGCCAGCAGCTTACCCCTAAGGGATACGCAGTATTTT. It specifies CASSLPLRDTQYF.

The chain joins TRBV6-1 to TRBJ1-6; D remains unclear. The germline V gene has CDR1 MNHNS and CDR2 SASEGT. This CDR3 comprises 15 residues. V was shortened by 3 bases and J by 3 bases, with 9 bases between the two germline ends. The CDR3 protein is CASSDEASYNSPLHF. As DNA, the CDR3 is TGTGCCAGCAGTGATGAGGCAAGCTATAATTCACCCCTCCACTTT.